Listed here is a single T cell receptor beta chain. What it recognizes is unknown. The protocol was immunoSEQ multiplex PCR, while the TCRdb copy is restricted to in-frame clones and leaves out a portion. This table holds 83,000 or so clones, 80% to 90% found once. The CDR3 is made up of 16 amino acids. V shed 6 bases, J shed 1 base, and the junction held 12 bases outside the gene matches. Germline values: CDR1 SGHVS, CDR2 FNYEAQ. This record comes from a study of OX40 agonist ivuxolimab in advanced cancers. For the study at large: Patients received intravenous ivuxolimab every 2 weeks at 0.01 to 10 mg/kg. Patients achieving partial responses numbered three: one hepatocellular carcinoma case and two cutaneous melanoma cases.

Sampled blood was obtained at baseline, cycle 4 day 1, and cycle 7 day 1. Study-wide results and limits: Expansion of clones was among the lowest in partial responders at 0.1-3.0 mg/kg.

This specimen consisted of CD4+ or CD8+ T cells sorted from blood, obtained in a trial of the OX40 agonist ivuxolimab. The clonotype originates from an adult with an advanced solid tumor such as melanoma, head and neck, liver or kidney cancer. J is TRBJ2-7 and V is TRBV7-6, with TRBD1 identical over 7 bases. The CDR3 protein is CASSPRQSGQSYEQYF. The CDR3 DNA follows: TGTGCCAGCAGTCCCCGTCAGTCGGGACAGTCCTACGAGCAGTACTTC. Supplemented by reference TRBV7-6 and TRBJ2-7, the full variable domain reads GAGVSQSPRYKVTKRGQDVALRCDPISGHVSLYWYRQALGQGPEFLTYFNYEAQQDKSGLPNDRFSAERPEGSISTLTIQRTEQRDSAMYRCASSPRQSGQSYEQYFGPGTRLTVT.